What follows are 12 T cell receptor beta chains derived from one specimen sequenced in a study of identical twins. Via MiXCR, TCRdb re-called the 5' RACE reads, giving one row per CDR3 protein. The table has around 1.7 million distinct CDR3 sequences, less than 40% seen once. The sample was cord blood. The receptors were gathered from a newborn girl in good health.

V gene TRBV20-1 combines with J gene TRBJ2-5; D gene ambiguous. Trimming left V 5 bases short and J 11 bases short, with 12 bases between. Germline V gene lookup returns CDR1 DFQATT and CDR2 SNEGSKA (reference sequence). This CDR3 has 10 amino acids. The CDR3: CSALRQKQYF. Written as DNA, the CDR3 is TGCAGTGCTCTACGCCAAAAGCAGTACTTC.

The chain uses TRBV4-1 and TRBJ1-1, with D unresolved. CDR3 length: 15 amino acids. CDR1 is MGHRA, CDR2 YSYEKL, per germline. V lost 0 bases and J lost 6, with 14 bases in between. For the CDR3, the DNA is TGCGCCAGCAGCCAAGATACGGCAGGAGATGCTGAAGCTTTCTTT. Translated, it gives CASSQDTAGDAEAFF.

The chain couples TRBV20-1 to TRBJ2-1; D gene ambiguous. V was cut by 4 bases and J by 8 bases, with 12 bases left in between. The CDR3 has 12 residues. Germline V lookup: CDR1 DFQATT, CDR2 SNEGSKA (reference sequence). CDR3 in DNA: TGCAGTGCTACCACGCTTTCCTATGAGCAGTTCTTC. This gives the protein CSATTLSYEQFF.

The rearrangement links TRBV10-2 to TRBJ2-1; 7 bases map to TRBD2. Germline-derived CDR1 and CDR2 are WSHSY and SAAADI. V lost 5 bases to trimming and J lost 2 bases; unmatched junction nucleotides: 12. The CDR3 runs 17 residues. CDR3 loop: CASSQYLSGTTYNEQFF. In DNA, the CDR3 is TGCGCCAGCAGTCAATACCTAAGCGGGACCACCTACAATGAGCAGTTCTTC.

This clonotype showed up just a few times. The V and J genes are TRBV4-1 and TRBJ2-7; a weak D match, TRBD1 (6 bases). V shed 4 bases and J shed 3 bases, with 19 bases lying between them. Germline V gives CDR1 MGHRA, CDR2 YSYEKL. The CDR3 is 16 amino acids. CDR3 DNA: TGCGCCAGCAGCCGCATTCAGGGGTCGTCTATCTACGAGCAGTACTTC. Its protein is CASSRIQGSSIYEQYF.

The CDR3 reads CSVRRDRGGYQETQYF. For the CDR3, the DNA is TGCAGCGTTCGCCGGGACAGGGGAGGGTACCAAGAGACCCAGTACTTC. The rearrangement uses TRBV29-1 and TRBJ2-5, with 10 bases that match TRBD1. The ends lost 5 bases at V and 0 bases at J; junction bases unmatched: 9. Germline assignment: CDR1 SQVTM and CDR2 ANQGSEA. This CDR3 contains 16 residues.

The chain has TRBV20-1 and TRBJ2-5; TRBD2 aligns across 9 bases. Germline assignment: CDR1 DFQATT and CDR2 SNEGSKA (reference sequence). CDR3 length: 13 amino acids. Losses at the gene ends were 6 bases for V and 4 bases for J; bases not matched to a gene: 6. The CDR3 spells CSAVLAGRETQYF. The CDR3 DNA reads as TGCAGTGCCGTCCTAGCGGGGAGAGAGACCCAGTACTTC.

The chain has TRBV20-1 and TRBJ2-7, with D hard to call. CDR3 size: 17 residues. Per germline, CDR1 DFQATT and CDR2 SNEGSKA (reference sequence). V dropped 0 bases and J dropped 10 bases, with 28 bases sitting between them. The DNA of the CDR3 is TGCAGTGCTAGAGATCAAGTGTTCCGTTGGGCGCATGGGCCCCAGTACTTC. Its protein product is CSARDQVFRWAHGPQYF.

This clonotype was counted a few times. The chain recombines TRBV28 with TRBJ1-5, with D unresolved. Looked up from germline, CDR1 is MDHEN and CDR2 is SYDVKM. V lost 5 bases and J lost 0, with 14 bases in between. This CDR3 region has 16 residues. Here the CDR3 DNA reads TGTGCCAGCAGTCCCCAGTGGAGCTATAGCAATCAGCCCCAGCATTTT. This encodes CASSPQWSYSNQPQHF.

CDR3 protein: CASSRTGGPVGELFF. CDR3 coding DNA: TGCGCCAGCAGCCGTACGGGGGGGCCTGTCGGGGAGCTGTTTTTT. The chain couples TRBV5-1 to TRBJ2-2, with TRBD2 matching over 8 bases. V lost 4 bases to trimming and J lost 7 bases; unmatched junction nucleotides: 9. CDR1 is SGHRS, CDR2 YFSETQ, per germline. CDR3 size: 15 residues. The entire variable domain, with the rest obtained from reference TRBV5-1 and TRBJ2-2, is as follows: KAGVTQTPRYLIKTRGQQVTLSCSPISGHRSVSWYQQTPGQGLQFLFEYFSETQRNKGNFPGRFSGRQFSNSRSEMNVSTLELGDSALYLCASSRTGGPVGELFFGEGSRLTVL.

This clonotype has only a few counts. V is TRBV6-2 or TRBV6-3 and J is TRBJ2-1, with 8 bases matching TRBD2. This CDR3 is 15 amino acids long. V shed 6 bases and J 7 bases; nucleotides not matched to a gene: 11. In germline, CDR1 is MNHEY, CDR2 SVGEGT. The CDR3 bases are TGTGCCAGCAGACACGGGACTAGGCCCTCTAATGAGCAGTTCTTC. Protein product: CASRHGTRPSNEQFF.

The chain links TRBV11-3 to TRBJ2-1; unclear D gene. In germline, CDR1 is SGHNT, CDR2 YENEEA. V was shortened by 0 bases and J by 5 bases, with 11 bases between the two germline ends. The CDR3 contains 15 residues. The CDR3, as DNA: TGTGCCAGCAGCTTAGATCCCGAAGGTGACAATGAGCAGTTCTTC. Its protein product is CASSLDPEGDNEQFF.